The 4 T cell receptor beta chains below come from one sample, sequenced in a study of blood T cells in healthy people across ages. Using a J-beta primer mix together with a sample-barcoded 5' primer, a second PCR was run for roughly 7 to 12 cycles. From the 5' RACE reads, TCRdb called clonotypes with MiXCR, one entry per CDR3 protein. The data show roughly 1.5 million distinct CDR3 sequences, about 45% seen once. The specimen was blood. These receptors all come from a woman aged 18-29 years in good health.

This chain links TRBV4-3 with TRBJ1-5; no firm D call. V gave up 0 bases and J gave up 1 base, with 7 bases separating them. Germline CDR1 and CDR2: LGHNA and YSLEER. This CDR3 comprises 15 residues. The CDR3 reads CASSQDYRSNQPQHF. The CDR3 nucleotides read TGCGCCAGCAGCCAAGATTACAGAAGCAATCAGCCCCAGCATTTT.

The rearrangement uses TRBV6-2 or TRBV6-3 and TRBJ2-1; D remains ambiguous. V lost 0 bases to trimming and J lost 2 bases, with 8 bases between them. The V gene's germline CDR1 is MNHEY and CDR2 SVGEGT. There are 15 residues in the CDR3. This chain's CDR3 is CASSYSRRPYNEQFF. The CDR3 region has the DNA TGTGCCAGCAGTTACTCGCGCCGCCCCTACAATGAGCAGTTCTTC.

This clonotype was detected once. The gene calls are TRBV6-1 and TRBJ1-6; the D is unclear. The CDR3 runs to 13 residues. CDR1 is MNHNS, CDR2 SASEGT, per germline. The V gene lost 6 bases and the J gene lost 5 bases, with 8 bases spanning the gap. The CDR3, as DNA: TGTGCCAGCAGCATGGTAAATAATTCACCCCTCCACTTT. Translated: CASSMVNNSPLHF.

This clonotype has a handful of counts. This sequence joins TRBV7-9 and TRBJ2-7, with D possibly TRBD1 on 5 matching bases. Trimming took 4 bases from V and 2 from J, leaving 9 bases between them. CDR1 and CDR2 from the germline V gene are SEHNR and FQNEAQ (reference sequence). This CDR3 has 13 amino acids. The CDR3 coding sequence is TGTGCCAGCAGCTCACAGGTTACCTACGAGCAGTACTTC. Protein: CASSSQVTYEQYF.